These T cell receptor beta chains were read from a single sample in a study of shared clonotypes between healthy human individuals. Produced via immunoSEQ multiplex PCR; TCRdb's table is partial and in-frame only. This table holds about 2.2 million clones, 90% to 95% found once. Sequencing used naive CD8+ T cells from PBMCs. The receptor set was obtained from a young man in good health. Some clones in this sample may be carry-over from other donors' samples. Each CDR3 is given with its conserved first and last residue. Fields, in order: D gene, clone size, V gene, J gene, CDR3 protein, CDR3 DNA. The D gene is left open where the match is weak. Rows give clone size only sometimes, using once, few, many, or a class for an expanded clone.

>TRBD1|-|TRBV27|TRBJ2-7
CAISDRFSYEQYF
TGTGCCATCTCGGACAGGTTCTCCTACGAGCAGTACTTC
>TRBD2|-|TRBV4-3|TRBJ2-1
CASSQGLAAENLLSEQFF
TGCGCCAGCAGCCAAGGTCTAGCGGCAGAGAACCTACTGAGTGAGCAGTTCTTC
>-|-|TRBV28|TRBJ2-7
CASSRGTGLTYEQYF
TGTGCCAGCAGTCGGGGGACGGGGCTGACCTACGAGCAGTACTTC
>-|-|TRBV12-5|TRBJ2-2
CASGTPTVPPGELFF
TGTGCTAGTGGTACCCCGACAGTTCCCCCCGGGGAGCTGTTTTTT
>-|-|TRBV28|TRBJ2-7
CASSSRRNSWSYEQYF
TGTGCCAGCAGTTCCAGACGGAACTCCTGGTCCTACGAGCAGTACTTC
>-|-|TRBV28|TRBJ2-7
CASSLYRGGEQYF
TGTGCCAGCAGTTTGTACAGGGGGGGCGAGCAGTACTTC
>TRBD2|-|TRBV28|TRBJ2-1
CASSLSLSGRWEQFF
TGTGCCAGCAGTTTATCCCTTAGCGGGAGGTGGGAGCAGTTCTTC
>TRBD1|-|TRBV28|TRBJ2-7
CASSLPRQGAYEQYF
TGTGCCAGCAGTCTACCCAGACAGGGGGCGTACGAGCAGTACTTC
>-|-|TRBV27|TRBJ2-7
CASSPRDTNYEQYF
TGTGCCAGCAGTCCCCGGGACACTAACTACGAGCAGTACTTC
>-|once|TRBV7-9|TRBJ2-3
CASSLVMGSTDTQYF
TGTGCCAGCAGCTTAGTAATGGGCAGCACAGATACGCAGTATTTT
>-|-|TRBV19|TRBJ1-5
CASTDVYSNQPQHF
TGTGCCAGTACCGATGTCTATAGCAATCAGCCCCAGCATTTT
>-|-|TRBV5-6|TRBJ2-2
CASSFYRRNRANTGELFF
TGTGCCAGCAGCTTCTACAGGCGAAACCGTGCGAACACCGGGGAGCTGTTTTTT
>-|-|TRBV6-4|TRBJ1-1
CASSDSIGTEAFF
TGTGCCAGCAGTGACTCGATCGGCACTGAAGCTTTCTTT
>-|-|TRBV5-4|TRBJ1-3
CASSLLGNTIYF
TGTGCCAGCAGCTTGCTTGGAAACACCATATATTTT
>TRBD2|-|TRBV4-1|TRBJ2-7
CASSHNSGPYEQYF
TGCGCCAGCAGCCACAATAGCGGGCCCTACGAGCAGTACTTC
>-|-|TRBV27|TRBJ2-1
CASSVGIKVPEQFF
TGTGCCAGCAGTGTAGGGATAAAAGTACCTGAGCAGTTCTTC
>-|-|TRBV4-1|TRBJ1-2
CASSLGQFNYTF
TGCGCCAGCAGCCTCGGACAGTTTAACTACACCTTC
>-|-|TRBV28|TRBJ2-1
CASSLTRYGYNEQFF
TGTGCCAGCAGTTTAACGAGATACGGCTACAATGAGCAGTTCTTC
>-|few|TRBV19|TRBJ1-1
CASSIGQMNTEAFF
TGTGCCAGTAGTATAGGACAGATGAACACTGAAGCTTTCTTT
>TRBD2|-|TRBV28|TRBJ2-1
CASSPLGLAGNNEQFF
TGTGCCAGCAGTCCTCTCGGACTAGCGGGAAACAATGAGCAGTTCTTC
>-|few|TRBV27|TRBJ1-1
CASSTTSNTEAFF
TGTGCCAGCAGCACCACTTCGAACACTGAAGCTTTCTTT
>-|once|TRBV7-8|TRBJ2-3
CASSLSLGQGSDTQYF
TGTGCCAGCAGCTTAAGTCTCGGCCAGGGGTCAGATACGCAGTATTTT
>-|-|TRBV5-5|TRBJ2-1
CASSFNNEQFF
TGTGCCAGCAGCTTTAACAATGAGCAGTTCTTC
>-|-|TRBV4-3|TRBJ1-1
CASSQTRHTEAFF
TGCGCCAGCAGCCAAACTAGACACACTGAAGCTTTCTTT
>-|few|TRBV9|TRBJ1-1
CASSVGSGRDTEAFF
TGTGCCAGCAGCGTAGGGTCAGGGCGGGACACTGAAGCTTTCTTT
>-|-|TRBV10-3|TRBJ1-2
CAISEGLYGYTF
TGTGCCATCAGTGAGGGCCTCTATGGCTACACCTTC
>-|few|TRBV28|TRBJ1-1
CASSNRGTTEAFF
TGTGCCAGCAGTAATCGAGGGACCACTGAAGCTTTCTTT
>-|once|TRBV18|TRBJ2-1
CASSRPAGLNEQFF
TGTGCCAGCTCACGGCCCGCGGGGCTGAATGAGCAGTTCTTC